This T cell receptor beta chain was recorded in a study of a mutant IDH1 vaccine in newly diagnosed glioma. As for the study in general: Commencement of vaccination occurred 4-6 weeks following radiotherapy alone, or concurrently with temozolomide cycles. Patients' prior therapy spanned radiotherapy, temozolomide, or both; most underwent both. The study, taken as a whole, reports: The study observed vaccine-induced immune responses in 90% to 95% of patients.

The germline gives CDR1 SNHLY, CDR2 FYNNEI. CDR3 length equals 19 residues. V was shortened by 4 bases and J by 7 bases, with 29 bases between the two germline ends. The sample holds one count of this clone. Its specificity is not known. Documented time point: week 5, during vaccination. Each vaccine dose was 300 ug of mutant IDH1 20-mer peptide, with topical imiquimod. Each astrocytoma in the donors was new, WHO grade 3 or 4, IDH1-mutant and ATRX-lost. Some clones are missing from TCRdb's copy, which holds only in-frame ones; the method was immunoSEQ multiplex PCR. The repertoire consists of roughly 34,000 clones, with roughly 80% occurring once and the leading ten covering 9% to 14%.

The gene calls are TRBV2 and TRBJ1-3, with a possible D match to TRBD1 (6 bases). This TCR was recovered from a man aged 45 to 65 with glioma. Sample: PBMCs, taken from a glioma patient whose treatment included an IDH1 peptide vaccine. The CDR3 DNA reads TGTGCCAGCAGTGGCCTGACAGGTGTGGGCCAAGTGGGACTTAACACCATATATTTT. This sequence encodes CASSGLTGVGQVGLNTIYF.